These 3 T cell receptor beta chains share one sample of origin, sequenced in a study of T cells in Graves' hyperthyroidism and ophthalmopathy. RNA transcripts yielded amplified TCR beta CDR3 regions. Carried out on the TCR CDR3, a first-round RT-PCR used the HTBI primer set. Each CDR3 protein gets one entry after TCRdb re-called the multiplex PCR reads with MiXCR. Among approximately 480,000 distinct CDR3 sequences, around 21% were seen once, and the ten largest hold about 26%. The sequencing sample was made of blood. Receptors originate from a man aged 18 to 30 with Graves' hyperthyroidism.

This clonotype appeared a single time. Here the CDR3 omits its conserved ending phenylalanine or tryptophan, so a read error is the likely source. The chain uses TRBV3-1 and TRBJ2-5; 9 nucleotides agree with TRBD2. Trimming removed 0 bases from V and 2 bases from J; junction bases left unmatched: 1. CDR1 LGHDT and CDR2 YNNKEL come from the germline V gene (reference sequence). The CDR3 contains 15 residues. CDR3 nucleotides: TGTGCCAGCAGCCAAGATAGCGGGGGTCAAGAGACCCAGTACCTC. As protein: CASSQDSGGQETQYL.

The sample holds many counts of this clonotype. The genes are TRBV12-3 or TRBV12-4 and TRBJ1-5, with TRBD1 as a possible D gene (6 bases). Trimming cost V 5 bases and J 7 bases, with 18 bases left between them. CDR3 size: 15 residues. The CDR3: CASSHGTPMDQPQHF. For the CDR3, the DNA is TGTGCCAGCAGTCACGGGACACCCATGGACCAGCCCCAGCATTTT.

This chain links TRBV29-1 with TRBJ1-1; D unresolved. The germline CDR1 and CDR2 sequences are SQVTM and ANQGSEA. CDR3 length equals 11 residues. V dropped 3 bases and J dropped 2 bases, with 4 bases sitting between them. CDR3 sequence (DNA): TGCAGCGTTGAGTTAAACACTGAAGCTTTCTTT. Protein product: CSVELNTEAFF.